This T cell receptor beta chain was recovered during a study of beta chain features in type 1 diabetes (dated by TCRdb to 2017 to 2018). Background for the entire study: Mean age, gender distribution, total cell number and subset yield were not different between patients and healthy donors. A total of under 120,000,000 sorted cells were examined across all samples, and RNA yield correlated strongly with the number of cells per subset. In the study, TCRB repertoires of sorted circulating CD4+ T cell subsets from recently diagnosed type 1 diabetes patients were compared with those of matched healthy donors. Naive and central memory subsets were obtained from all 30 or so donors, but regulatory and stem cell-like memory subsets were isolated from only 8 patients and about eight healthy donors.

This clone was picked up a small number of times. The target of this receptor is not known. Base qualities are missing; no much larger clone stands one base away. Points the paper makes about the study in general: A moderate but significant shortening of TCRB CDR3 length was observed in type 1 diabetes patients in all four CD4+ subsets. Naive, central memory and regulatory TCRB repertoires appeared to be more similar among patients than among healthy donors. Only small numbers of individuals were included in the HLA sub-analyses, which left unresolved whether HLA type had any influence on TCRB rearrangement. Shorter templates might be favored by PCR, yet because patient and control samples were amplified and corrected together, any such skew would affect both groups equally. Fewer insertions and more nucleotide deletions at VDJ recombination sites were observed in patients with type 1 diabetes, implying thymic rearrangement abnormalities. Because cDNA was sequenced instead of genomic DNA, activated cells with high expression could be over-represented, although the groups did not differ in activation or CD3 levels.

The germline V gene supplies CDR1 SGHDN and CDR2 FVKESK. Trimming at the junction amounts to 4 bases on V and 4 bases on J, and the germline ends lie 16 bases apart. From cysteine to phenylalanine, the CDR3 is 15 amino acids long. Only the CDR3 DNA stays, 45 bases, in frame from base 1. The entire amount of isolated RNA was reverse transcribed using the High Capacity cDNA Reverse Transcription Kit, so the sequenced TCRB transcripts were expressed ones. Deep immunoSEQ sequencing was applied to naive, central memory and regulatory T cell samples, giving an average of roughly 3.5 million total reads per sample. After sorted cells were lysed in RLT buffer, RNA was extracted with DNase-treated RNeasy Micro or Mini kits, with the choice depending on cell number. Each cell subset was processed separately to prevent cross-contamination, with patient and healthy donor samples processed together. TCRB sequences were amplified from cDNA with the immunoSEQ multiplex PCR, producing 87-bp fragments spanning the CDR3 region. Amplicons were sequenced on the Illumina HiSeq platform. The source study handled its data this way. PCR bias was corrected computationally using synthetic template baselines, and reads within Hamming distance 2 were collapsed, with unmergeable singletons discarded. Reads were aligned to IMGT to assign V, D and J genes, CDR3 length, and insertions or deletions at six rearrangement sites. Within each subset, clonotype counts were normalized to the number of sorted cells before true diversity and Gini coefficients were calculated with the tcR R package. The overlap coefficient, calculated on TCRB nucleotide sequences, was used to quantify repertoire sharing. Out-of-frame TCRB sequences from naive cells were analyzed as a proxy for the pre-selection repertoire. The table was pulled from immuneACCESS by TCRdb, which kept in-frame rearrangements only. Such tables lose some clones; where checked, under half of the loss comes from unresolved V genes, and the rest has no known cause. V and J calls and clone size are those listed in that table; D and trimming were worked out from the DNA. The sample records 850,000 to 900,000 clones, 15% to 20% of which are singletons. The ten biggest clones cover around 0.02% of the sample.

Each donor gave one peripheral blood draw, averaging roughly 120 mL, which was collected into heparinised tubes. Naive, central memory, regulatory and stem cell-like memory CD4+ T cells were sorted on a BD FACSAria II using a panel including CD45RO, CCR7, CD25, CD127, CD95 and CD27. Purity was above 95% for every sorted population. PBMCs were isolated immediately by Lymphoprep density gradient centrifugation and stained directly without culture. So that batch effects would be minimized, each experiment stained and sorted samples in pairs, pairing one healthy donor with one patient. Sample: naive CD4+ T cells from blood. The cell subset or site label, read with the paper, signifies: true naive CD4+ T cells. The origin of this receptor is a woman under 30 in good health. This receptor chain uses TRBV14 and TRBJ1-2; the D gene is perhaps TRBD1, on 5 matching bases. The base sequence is TGTGCCAGCAGCCGCTTGGGGGGATTGAGCTATGGCTACACCTTC. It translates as CASSRLGGLSYGYTF.